The subject of this entry is one TCR beta chain. One entry per CDR3 protein, called by TCRdb with MiXCR from the RT-PCR reads. The repertoire holds tens of thousands of distinct CDR3 sequences, with 45% to 50% as singletons. This sample was included in a study of patients and donors after allogeneic stem cell transplantation. CDR1 is SGHTA, CDR2 FQGTGA, per germline. V shed 5 bases and J shed 5 bases, with 13 bases lying between them. This CDR3 has 14 amino acids. Sequences were obtained from blood, either unsorted or a sorted T cell fraction (not recorded which). The clonotype comes from a human donor who was either an allogeneic HSCT recipient or a stem cell or donor lymphocyte infusion donor (not recorded which). It is not recorded whose cells these are; they may come from a transplant donor. V gene TRBV7-3 combines with J gene TRBJ2-1; D is tentatively TRBD1 or TRBD2 (5 bases each). In DNA, the CDR3 is TGTGCCAGCAGCCCAGGGACCAATAACAATGAGCAGTTCTTC. Its translation: CASSPGTNNNEQFF.